The sequence of this T cell receptor beta chain was determined in a study of T cells in Graves' hyperthyroidism and ophthalmopathy. TCR beta CDR3 regions were amplified from RNA. HTBI primers were employed in a first-round RT-PCR of the TCR CDR3. TCRdb fed the multiplex PCR reads into MiXCR, producing one record per CDR3 protein. The table records 300,000 to 450,000 distinct CDR3 sequences, around 18% of them present only once. V dropped 2 bases and J dropped 7 bases, with 12 bases sitting between them. The germline gives CDR1 MDHEN, CDR2 SYDVKM. The CDR3 contains 15 residues. The chain is built from TRBV28 and TRBJ1-6; possibly TRBD1 for D (5 bases). What was sequenced was blood. The receptor was isolated from a woman in her 40s with Graves' ophthalmopathy. This chain's CDR3 is CASSLGDRKNSPLHF. The CDR3 DNA reads as TGTGCCAGCAGTTTAGGAGACAGAAAAAATTCACCCCTCCACTTT. Variable domain in full (rest from reference TRBV28 and TRBJ1-6): DVKVTQSSRYLVKRTGEKVFLECVQDMDHENMFWYRQDPGLGLRLIYFSYDVKMKEKGDIPEGYSVSREKKERFSLILESASTNQTSMYLCASSLGDRKNSPLHFGNGTRLTVT.